The present T cell receptor (beta chain) was sequenced within a study of T-cell reconstitution after alpha-beta-depleted transplantation in children. Trimming cost V 5 bases and J 5 bases, with 19 bases left between them. This CDR3 contains 15 residues. Only a few counts were recorded for this clonotype. What it recognizes is unknown. Unique molecular identifiers tagged the TCRbeta library. TCRdb processed the PCR reads anew with MiXCR; each CDR3 protein has one entry. This sample has fewer than 1 million distinct CDR3 sequences, with approximately 15% found just once. General study results and limits: Newly made T cells mostly supplied T-cell counts and diversity one year after transplant. Two months or so post-transplant, alpha-beta T cells reportedly derived from several hundred expanded graft clones. Elevated TCRbeta diversity at day 60 was traced, in some patients, to surviving recipient T cells and thymic progenitors.

The sequenced sample was PBMCs, mostly from graft donor cells, obtained 360 days after TCRalphabeta/CD19-depleted stem cell transplant. The clonotype comes from a male patient under 18 who had a stem cell transplant for acute lymphoblastic leukemia, so the T cells may come from the graft donor. This chain joins TRBV12-3 or TRBV12-4 and TRBJ2-7; the D gene is possibly TRBD2 (5 bases). The CDR3 DNA is TGTGCCAGCAGTCCTCGGCCGGGGAGTAACCACGAGCAGTACTTC. Translation gives CASSPRPGSNHEQYF.